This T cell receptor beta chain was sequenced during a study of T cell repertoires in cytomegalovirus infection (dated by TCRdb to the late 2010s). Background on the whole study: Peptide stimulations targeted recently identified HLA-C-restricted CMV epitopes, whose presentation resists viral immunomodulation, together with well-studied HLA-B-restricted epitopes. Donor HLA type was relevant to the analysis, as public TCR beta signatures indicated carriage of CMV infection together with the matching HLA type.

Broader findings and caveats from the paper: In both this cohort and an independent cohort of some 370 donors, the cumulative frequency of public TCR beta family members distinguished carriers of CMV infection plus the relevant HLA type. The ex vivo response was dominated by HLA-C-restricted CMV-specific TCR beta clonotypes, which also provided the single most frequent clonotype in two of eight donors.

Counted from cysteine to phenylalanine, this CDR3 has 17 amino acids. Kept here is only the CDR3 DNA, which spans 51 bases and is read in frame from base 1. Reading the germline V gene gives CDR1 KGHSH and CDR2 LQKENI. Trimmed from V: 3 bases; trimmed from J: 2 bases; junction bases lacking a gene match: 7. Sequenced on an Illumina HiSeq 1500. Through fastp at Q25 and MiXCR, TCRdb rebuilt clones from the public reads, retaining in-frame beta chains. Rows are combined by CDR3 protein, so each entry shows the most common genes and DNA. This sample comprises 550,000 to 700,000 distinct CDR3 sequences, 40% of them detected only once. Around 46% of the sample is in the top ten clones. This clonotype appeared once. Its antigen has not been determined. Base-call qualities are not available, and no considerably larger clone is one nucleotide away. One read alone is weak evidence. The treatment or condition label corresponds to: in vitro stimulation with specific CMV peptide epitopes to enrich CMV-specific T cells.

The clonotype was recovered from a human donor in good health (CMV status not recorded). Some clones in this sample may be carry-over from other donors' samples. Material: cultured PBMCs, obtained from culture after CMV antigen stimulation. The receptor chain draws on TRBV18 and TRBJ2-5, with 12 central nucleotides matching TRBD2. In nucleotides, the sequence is TGTGCCAGCTCACCGTCGCGGCTAGCGGGAGGGCAAGAGACCCAGTACTTC. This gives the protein CASSPSRLAGGQETQYF. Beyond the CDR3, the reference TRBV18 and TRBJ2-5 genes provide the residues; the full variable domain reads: NAGVMQNPRHLVRRRGQEARLRCSPMKGHSHVYWYRQLPEEGLKFMVYLQKENIIDESGMPKERFSAEFPKEGPSILRIQQVVRGDSAAYFCASSPSRLAGGQETQYFGPGTRLLVL.